This T cell receptor beta chain was observed in a study of blood T cells in healthy people across ages. Primers used in a second PCR of roughly 6 to 12 cycles were a sample-barcoded 5' primer and a J-beta primer mix. TCRdb itself ran the 5' RACE reads through MiXCR, one entry per CDR3 protein. This sample has some 730,000 distinct CDR3 sequences, with 20% to 25% found just once. Notes on this clonotype: Its antigen is not identified.

Findings of the study overall: Per million T cells, TCR beta diversity dropped about linearly as age rose.

The CDR3 covers 13 residues. Germline assignment: CDR1 DFQATT and CDR2 SNEGSKA (reference sequence). The J segment lost 2 bases and the V segment lost 5 bases, leaving 5 bases of the junction unmatched. Per sample, no less than 5.5 micrograms of total RNA were extracted. The sequenced sample was blood. This rearrangement joins TRBV20-1 to TRBJ2-7; TRBD2 matches at 8 bases. The receptor's source is a man aged 70 or older in good health. CDR3 in amino acids: CSAPKRETYEQYF. The CDR3 bases are TGCAGTGCTCCCAAGCGGGAGACCTACGAGCAGTACTTC.